This T cell receptor (beta chain) was identified during a study of T-cell memory formation after mild COVID-19. As for the study in general: Across donors, TCR clusters were largely donor specific. Overall study results and limits: Clones that got smaller from day 15 to 85 had even CD4/CD8, while clones growing later tipped toward CD4+. Among CD4+ contracting clones, most were CM and EM, and CD8+ ones EMRA.

There are a few counts of this clonotype. Its antigen is unidentified. The CDR3 contains 13 residues. J gave up 7 bases and V 2 bases, and 3 bases lay outside the gene matches. Germline CDR1 reads MNHEY; CDR2 reads SVGEGT. Constant-segment primers and 5'RACE yielded cDNA libraries for TCR alpha and TCR beta, each carrying sample barcodes and UMIs. TCRdb re-analysed the 5' RACE reads in MiXCR, keeping a single row per CDR3 protein. The sample has around 340,000 distinct CDR3 sequences; roughly 15% are singletons. The sequencing sample was made of PBMCs or a T cell subset sorted from them (not recorded which). The clonotype comes from a man aged 18 to 30 who had mild COVID-19 (a few samples of this study predate the infection). Cell type and time point are not known. The V gene is TRBV6-2 or TRBV6-3, the J gene TRBJ2-7; 9 bases fit TRBD2. In DNA, the CDR3 is TGTGCCAGCAGTTACCTAGCGGGGAGAGAGCAGTACGTC. Its translation: CASSYLAGREQYV.